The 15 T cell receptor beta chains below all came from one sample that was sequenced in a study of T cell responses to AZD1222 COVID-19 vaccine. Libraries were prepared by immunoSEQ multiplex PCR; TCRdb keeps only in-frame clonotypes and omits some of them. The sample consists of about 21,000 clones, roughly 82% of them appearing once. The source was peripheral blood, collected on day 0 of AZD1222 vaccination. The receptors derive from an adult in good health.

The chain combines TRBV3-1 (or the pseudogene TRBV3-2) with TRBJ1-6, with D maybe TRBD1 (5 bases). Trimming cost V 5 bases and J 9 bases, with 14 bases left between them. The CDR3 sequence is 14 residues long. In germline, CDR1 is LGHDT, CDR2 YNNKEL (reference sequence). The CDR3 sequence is CASSGGTYGSPLHF. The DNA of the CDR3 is TGTGCCAGCAGCGGCGGGACCTATGGTTCACCCCTCCACTTT.

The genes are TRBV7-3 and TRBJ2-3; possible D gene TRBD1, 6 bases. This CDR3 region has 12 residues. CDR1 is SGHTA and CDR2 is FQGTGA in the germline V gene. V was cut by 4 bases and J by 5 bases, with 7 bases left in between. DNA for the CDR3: TGTGCCAGCAGCTCAGGGGTAGATACGCAGTATTTT. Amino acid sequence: CASSSGVDTQYF.

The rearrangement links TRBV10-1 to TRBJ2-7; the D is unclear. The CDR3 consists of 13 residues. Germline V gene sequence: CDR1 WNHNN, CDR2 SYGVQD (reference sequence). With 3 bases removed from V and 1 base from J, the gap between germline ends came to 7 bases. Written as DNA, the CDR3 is TGCGCCAGCAGTGAAGGTAGTTCCTACGAGCAGTACTTC. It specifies CASSEGSSYEQYF.

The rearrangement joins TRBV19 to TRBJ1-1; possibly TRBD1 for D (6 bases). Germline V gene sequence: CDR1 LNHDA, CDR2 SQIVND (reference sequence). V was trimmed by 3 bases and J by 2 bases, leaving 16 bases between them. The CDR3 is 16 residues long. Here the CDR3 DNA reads TGTGCCAGTAGTATTTCCCATGGGGGGCCTAACACTGAAGCTTTCTTT. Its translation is CASSISHGGPNTEAFF.

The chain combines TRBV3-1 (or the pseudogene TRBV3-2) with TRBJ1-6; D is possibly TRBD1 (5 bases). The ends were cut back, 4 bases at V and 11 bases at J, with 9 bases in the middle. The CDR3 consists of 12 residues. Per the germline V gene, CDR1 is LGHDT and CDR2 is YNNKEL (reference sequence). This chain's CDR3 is CASSLGHPPLHF. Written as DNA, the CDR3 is TGTGCCAGCAGCCTGGGGCACCCACCCCTCCACTTT.

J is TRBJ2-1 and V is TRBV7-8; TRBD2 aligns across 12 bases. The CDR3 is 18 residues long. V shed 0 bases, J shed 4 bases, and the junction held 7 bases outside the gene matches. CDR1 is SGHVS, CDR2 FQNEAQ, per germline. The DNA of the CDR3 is TGTGCCAGCAGCTTAGCGGGAACTAGCGGGGGGTCATACAATGAGCAGTTCTTC. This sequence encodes CASSLAGTSGGSYNEQFF.

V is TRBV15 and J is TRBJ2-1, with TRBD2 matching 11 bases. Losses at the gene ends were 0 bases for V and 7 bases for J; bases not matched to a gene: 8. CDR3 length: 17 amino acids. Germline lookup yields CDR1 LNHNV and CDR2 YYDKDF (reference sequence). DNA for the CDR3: TGTGCCACCAGCAGAGATGGGGGGACTAGCGGAAAAAATGAGCAGTTCTTC. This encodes CATSRDGGTSGKNEQFF.

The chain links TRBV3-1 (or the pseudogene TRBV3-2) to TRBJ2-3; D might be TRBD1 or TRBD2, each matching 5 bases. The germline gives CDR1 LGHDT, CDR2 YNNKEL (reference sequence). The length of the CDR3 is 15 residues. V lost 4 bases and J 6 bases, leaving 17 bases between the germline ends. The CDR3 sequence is CASSPVETGPDTQYF. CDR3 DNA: TGTGCCAGCAGCCCAGTGGAGACGGGGCCGGATACGCAGTATTTT.

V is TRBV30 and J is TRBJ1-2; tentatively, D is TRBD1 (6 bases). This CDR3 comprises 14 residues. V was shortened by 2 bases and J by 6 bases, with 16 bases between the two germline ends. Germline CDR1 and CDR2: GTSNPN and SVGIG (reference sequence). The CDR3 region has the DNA TGTGCCTGGAGTTCGCAGGGGAGCATAGATGGCTACACCTTC. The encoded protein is CAWSSQGSIDGYTF.

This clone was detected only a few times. CDR3 in amino acids: CASSCEGEHNEQFF. The CDR3 bases are TGTGCCAGCAGTTGTGAGGGGGAGCACAATGAGCAGTTCTTC. V usage is TRBV28 and J usage is TRBJ2-1; a possible D gene is TRBD1 (6 bases). In germline, CDR1 is MDHEN, CDR2 SYDVKM. The CDR3 extends over 14 amino acids. Trimming shortened V by 4 bases and J by 5 bases, and 12 bases separated the two germline ends.

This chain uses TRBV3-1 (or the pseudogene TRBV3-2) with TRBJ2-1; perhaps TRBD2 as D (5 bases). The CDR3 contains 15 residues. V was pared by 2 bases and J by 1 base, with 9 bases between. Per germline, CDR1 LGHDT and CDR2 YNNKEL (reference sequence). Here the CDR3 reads CASSQFTGSYNEQFF. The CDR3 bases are TGTGCCAGCAGCCAATTTACGGGGTCCTACAATGAGCAGTTCTTC.

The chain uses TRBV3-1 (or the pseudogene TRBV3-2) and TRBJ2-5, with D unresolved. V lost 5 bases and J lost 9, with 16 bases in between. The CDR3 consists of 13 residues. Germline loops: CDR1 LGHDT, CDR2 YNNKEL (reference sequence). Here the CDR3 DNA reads TGTGCCAGCAGCGCGGACCCGACTTGGGCCCAGTACTTC. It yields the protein CASSADPTWAQYF.

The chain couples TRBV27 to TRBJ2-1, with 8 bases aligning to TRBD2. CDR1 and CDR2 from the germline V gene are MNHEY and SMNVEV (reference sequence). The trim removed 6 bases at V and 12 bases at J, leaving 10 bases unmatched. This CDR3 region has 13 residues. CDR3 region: CASSPGLGLTQFF. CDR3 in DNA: TGTGCCAGCAGCCCGGGACTAGGTCTCACGCAGTTCTTC.

This chain's CDR3 is CASSPATGKKAFF. DNA for the CDR3: TGTGCCAGCAGCCCAGCAACGGGTAAAAAAGCTTTCTTT. The chain has TRBV3-1 (or the pseudogene TRBV3-2) and TRBJ1-1; D is ambiguous. This CDR3 region has 13 residues. Trimming left V 4 bases short and J 9 bases short, with 15 bases between. Germline V gene lookup returns CDR1 LGHDT and CDR2 YNNKEL (reference sequence).

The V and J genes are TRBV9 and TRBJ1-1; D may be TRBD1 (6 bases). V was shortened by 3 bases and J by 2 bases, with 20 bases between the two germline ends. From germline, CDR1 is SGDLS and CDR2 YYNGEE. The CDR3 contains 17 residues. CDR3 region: CASSEDGGGVVNTEAFF. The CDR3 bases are TGTGCCAGCAGCGAAGACGGAGGGGGTGTCGTTAACACTGAAGCTTTCTTT.